Presented here are 14 T cell receptor beta chains from one specimen sequenced in a study of T cells after yellow fever vaccination. TCRdb ran MiXCR on the 5' RACE reads and lists one entry per CDR3 protein. The data show about 320,000 distinct CDR3 sequences, about 12% seen once. This specimen was CD4+ T cells sorted from PBMCs, taken 15 days after the yellow fever booster vaccination. These receptors all stem from a man between 18 and 29 years old who received the YFV17D yellow fever vaccine.

This clonotype was counted many times. The rearrangement uses TRBV20-1 and TRBJ2-7, with D maybe TRBD1 (5 bases). This CDR3 contains 12 residues. V lost 7 bases to trimming and J lost 3 bases, with 13 bases between them. Germline-derived CDR1 and CDR2 are DFQATT and SNEGSKA (reference sequence). CDR3 sequence reads: CSVGQGLYEQYF. The CDR3, as DNA: TGCAGTGTCGGCCAGGGCCTCTACGAGCAGTACTTC.

The gene calls are TRBV5-1 and TRBJ1-6; D call uncertain. There are 13 residues in the CDR3. Trimming shortened V by 7 bases and J by 6 bases, and 11 bases separated the two germline ends. Germline V gives CDR1 SGHRS, CDR2 YFSETQ. The CDR3 region is CASAGQINSPLHF. For the CDR3, the DNA is TGCGCCAGCGCTGGGCAGATTAATTCACCCCTCCACTTT.

This clonotype was seen a few times. The CDR3 is CASSMQENSPLHF. CDR3 nucleotides: TGTGCCAGCAGCATGCAGGAAAATTCACCCCTCCACTTT. The chain joins TRBV14 to TRBJ1-6; no reliable D call. The CDR3 is 13 residues long. CDR1 and CDR2 (germline): SGHDN, FVKESK. Trimming pared 5 bases from V and 7 bases from J, leaving 9 bases between.

This clonotype was counted only a few times. This CDR3 is CATEKGRRGPNEKLFF. CDR3 nucleotide sequence: TGCGCCACTGAGAAGGGTCGGAGGGGACCTAATGAAAAACTGTTTTTT. This chain links TRBV4-1 with TRBJ1-4; D perhaps matches TRBD1 (5 bases). Germline V lookup: CDR1 MGHRA, CDR2 YSYEKL. Trimming took 10 bases from V and 3 from J, leaving 21 bases between them. The CDR3 loop spans 16 amino acids.

This clonotype was recorded a few times. This chain uses TRBV10-3 with TRBJ1-1; D ambiguous. The CDR3 extends over 16 amino acids. The V end lost 6 bases, the J end lost 2 bases, and 19 bases lay between the germline ends. Germline CDR1 ENHRY, CDR2 SYGVKD. The CDR3 nucleotides are TGTGCCATCAGCAAGACACAACAGCTCGCAAACACTGAAGCTTTCTTT. It yields the protein CAISKTQQLANTEAFF.

This rearrangement joins TRBV5-1 to TRBJ2-7; 8 positions match TRBD1. CDR1 is SGHRS and CDR2 is YFSETQ in the germline V gene. This CDR3 has 13 amino acids. The trim removed 7 bases at V and 6 bases at J, leaving 9 bases unmatched. CDR3 bases: TGCGCCAGCTCCGGACAGGGAATTAGCGAGCAGTACTTC. Protein: CASSGQGISEQYF.

This sequence joins TRBV10-3 and TRBJ1-4, with a tentative D call TRBD1 (5 bases). Trimming shortened V by 5 bases and J by 8 bases, and 12 bases separated the two germline ends. CDR3 size: 13 residues. From germline, CDR1 is ENHRY and CDR2 SYGVKD. The CDR3 DNA reads as TGTGCCATCAGTAAGGGACTTGGAGAAAAACTGTTTTTT. This encodes CAISKGLGEKLFF.

The chain employs TRBV12-3 or TRBV12-4 and TRBJ1-3; D possibly corresponds to TRBD1 (5 bases). V was shortened by 5 bases and J by 0 bases, with 14 bases between the two germline ends. This CDR3 is 16 amino acids long. The CDR3 bases are TGTGCCAGCAGTGAGTCAGGGTCGTCCTCTGGAAACACCATATATTTT. Translated, it gives CASSESGSSSGNTIYF.

V gene TRBV2 combines with J gene TRBJ1-2; TRBD1 aligns across 8 bases. This CDR3 comprises 12 residues. V dropped 8 bases and J dropped 8; count of bases not matched to a gene: 7. Germline V gene data show CDR1 as SNHLY and CDR2 as FYNNEI. The CDR3 region has the DNA TGTGCCAGCGTTCCCGACAGGGGAGGCTACACCTTC. Translated, it gives CASVPDRGGYTF.

In this sample, this clonotype turned up a few times. The J gene is TRBJ1-2, the V gene TRBV7-2; D uncertain. There are 16 residues in the CDR3. V lost 2 bases and J lost 2, with 15 bases in between. The germline CDR1 and CDR2 sequences are SGHTA and FQGNSA. Written as DNA, the CDR3 is TGTGCCAGCAGCTTATCCGCAATCCTGACCAACTATGGCTACACCTTC. Its protein product is CASSLSAILTNYGYTF.

The chain uses TRBV6-5 and TRBJ2-4, with 7 bases lining up with TRBD1. The CDR3 extends over 15 amino acids. V gave up 5 bases and J gave up 0 bases; unmatched junction bases: 4. Looked up from germline, CDR1 is MNHEY and CDR2 is SVGAGI. The CDR3: CASSRDRLAKNIQYF. CDR3 in DNA: TGTGCCAGCAGTCGGGACAGACTAGCCAAAAACATTCAGTACTTC.

This clonotype has only a few counts. The genes are TRBV7-9 and TRBJ1-1, with D possibly matching TRBD1 (5 bases). V was trimmed by 5 bases and J by 6 bases, leaving 16 bases between them. Germline CDR1 and CDR2: SEHNR and FQNEAQ (reference sequence). This CDR3 has 14 amino acids. CDR3 nucleotides: TGTGCCAGCAGCCCCCCCCGGGGGTGGTCTGAAGCTTTCTTT. Encoded protein: CASSPPRGWSEAFF.

This clonotype turned up a few times. The rearrangement uses TRBV5-1 and TRBJ2-2, with D perhaps TRBD2 (6 bases). The V end lost 2 bases, the J end lost 3 bases, and 8 bases lay between the germline ends. The CDR3 has 14 amino acids. Germline V gene data show CDR1 as SGHRS and CDR2 as YFSETQ. As DNA, the CDR3 is TGCGCCAGCAGCTTCGGGACTTACACCGGGGAGCTGTTTTTT. It translates to CASSFGTYTGELFF.

The sample holds many counts of this clonotype. The rearrangement uses TRBV18 and TRBJ1-5; a weak D match, TRBD1 (6 bases). CDR3 length: 15 amino acids. In germline, CDR1 is KGHSH, CDR2 LQKENI. V was trimmed by 3 bases and J by 3 bases, leaving 12 bases between them. CDR3 loop: CASSPQGFDNQPQHF. The CDR3 DNA reads as TGTGCCAGCTCACCCCAGGGGTTCGACAATCAGCCCCAGCATTTT.